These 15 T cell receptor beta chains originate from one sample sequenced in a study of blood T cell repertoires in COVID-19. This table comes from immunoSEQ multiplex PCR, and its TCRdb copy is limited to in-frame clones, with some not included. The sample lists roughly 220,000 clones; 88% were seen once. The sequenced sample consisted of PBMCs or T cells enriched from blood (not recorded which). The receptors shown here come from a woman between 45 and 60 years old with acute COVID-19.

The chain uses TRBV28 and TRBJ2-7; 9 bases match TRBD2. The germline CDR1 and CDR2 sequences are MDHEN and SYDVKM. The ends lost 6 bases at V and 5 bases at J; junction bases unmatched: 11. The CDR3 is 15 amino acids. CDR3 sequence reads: CASRPRVREGNEQYF. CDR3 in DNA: TGTGCCAGCAGACCAAGGGTGCGGGAGGGTAACGAGCAGTACTTC.

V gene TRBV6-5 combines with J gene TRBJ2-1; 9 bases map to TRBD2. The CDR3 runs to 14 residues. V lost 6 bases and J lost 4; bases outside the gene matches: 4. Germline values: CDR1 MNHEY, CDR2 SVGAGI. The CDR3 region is CASSRGGEYNEQFF. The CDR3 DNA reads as TGTGCCAGCAGCCGCGGGGGGGAATACAATGAGCAGTTCTTC.

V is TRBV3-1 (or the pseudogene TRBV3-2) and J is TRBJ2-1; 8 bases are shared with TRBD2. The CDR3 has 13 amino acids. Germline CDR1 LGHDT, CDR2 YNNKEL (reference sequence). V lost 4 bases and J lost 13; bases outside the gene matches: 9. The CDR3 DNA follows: TGTGCCAGCAGCCCCCGGGGAGCGGGAGACCAGTTCTTC. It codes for CASSPRGAGDQFF.

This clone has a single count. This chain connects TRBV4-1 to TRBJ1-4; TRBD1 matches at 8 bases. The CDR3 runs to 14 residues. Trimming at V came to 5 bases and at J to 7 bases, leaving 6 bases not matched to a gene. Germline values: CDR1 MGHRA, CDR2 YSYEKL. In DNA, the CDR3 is TGCGCCAGCAGCTCCCGGACAGGGACTGAAAAACTGTTTTTT. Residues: CASSSRTGTEKLFF.

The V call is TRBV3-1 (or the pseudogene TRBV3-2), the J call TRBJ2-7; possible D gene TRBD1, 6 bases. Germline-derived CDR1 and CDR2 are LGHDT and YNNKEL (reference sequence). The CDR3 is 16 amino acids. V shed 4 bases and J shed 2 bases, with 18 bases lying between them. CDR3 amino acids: CASSPPRPQGAYEQYF. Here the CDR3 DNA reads TGTGCCAGCAGCCCCCCCCGGCCACAGGGCGCCTACGAGCAGTACTTC.

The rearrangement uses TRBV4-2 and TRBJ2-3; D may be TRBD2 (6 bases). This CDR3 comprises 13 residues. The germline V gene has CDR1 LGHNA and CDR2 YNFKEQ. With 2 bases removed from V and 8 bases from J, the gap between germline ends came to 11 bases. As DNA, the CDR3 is TGTGCCAGCAGCCAAAGACTAGAACCTACGCAGTATTTT. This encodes CASSQRLEPTQYF.

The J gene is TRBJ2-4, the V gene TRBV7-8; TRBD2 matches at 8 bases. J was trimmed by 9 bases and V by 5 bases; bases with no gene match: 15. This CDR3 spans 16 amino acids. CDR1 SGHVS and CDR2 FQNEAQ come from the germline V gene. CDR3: CASSIMGREGLGIQYF. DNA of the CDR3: TGTGCCAGCAGCATCATGGGCCGGGAGGGCCTCGGCATTCAGTACTTC.

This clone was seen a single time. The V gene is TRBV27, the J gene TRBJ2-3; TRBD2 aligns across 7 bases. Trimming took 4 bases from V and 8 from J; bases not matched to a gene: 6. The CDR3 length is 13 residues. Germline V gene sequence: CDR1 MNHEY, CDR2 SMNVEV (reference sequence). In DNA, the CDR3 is TGTGCCAGCAGTTCAGGACTAGTAACTACGCAGTATTTT. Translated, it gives CASSSGLVTTQYF.

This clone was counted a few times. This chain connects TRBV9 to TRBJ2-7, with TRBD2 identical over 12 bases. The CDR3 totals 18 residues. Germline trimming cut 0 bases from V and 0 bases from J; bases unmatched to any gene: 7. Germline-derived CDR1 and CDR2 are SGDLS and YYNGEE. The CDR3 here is CASSVGLAGAPGSYEQYF. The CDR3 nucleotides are TGTGCCAGCAGCGTAGGACTAGCGGGAGCCCCGGGCTCCTACGAGCAGTACTTC.

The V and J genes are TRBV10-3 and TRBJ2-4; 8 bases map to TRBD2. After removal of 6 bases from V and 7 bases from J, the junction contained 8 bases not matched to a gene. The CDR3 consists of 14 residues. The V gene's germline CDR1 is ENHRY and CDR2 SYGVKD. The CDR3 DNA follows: TGTGCCATCAGCGAAAAGACGGGAGGGAACATTCAGTACTTC. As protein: CAISEKTGGNIQYF.

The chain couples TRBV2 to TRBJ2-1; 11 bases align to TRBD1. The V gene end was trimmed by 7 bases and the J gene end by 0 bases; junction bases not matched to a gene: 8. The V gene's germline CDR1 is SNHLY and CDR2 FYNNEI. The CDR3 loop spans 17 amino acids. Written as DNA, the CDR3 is TGTGCCAGCACCAGGACAGGGGGCGTTAGCTCCTACAATGAGCAGTTCTTC. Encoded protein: CASTRTGGVSSYNEQFF.

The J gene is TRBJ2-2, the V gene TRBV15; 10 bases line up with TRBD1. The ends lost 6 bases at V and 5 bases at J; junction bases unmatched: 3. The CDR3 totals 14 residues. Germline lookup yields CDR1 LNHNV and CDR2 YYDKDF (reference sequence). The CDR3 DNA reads TGTGCCACCAGTTTGGGACAGGGGACCGGGGAGCTGTTTTTT. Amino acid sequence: CATSLGQGTGELFF.

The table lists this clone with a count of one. CDR3: CASSLGQTHTPQHF. The CDR3 nucleotides read TGTGCCAGCAGCTTAGGACAGACCCACACGCCCCAGCATTTT. V and J are TRBV5-8 and TRBJ1-5; D is perhaps TRBD1 (6 bases). The CDR3 contains 14 residues. V was shortened by 2 bases and J by 9 bases, with 15 bases between the two germline ends. Germline V CDR1 and CDR2: SGHTS, YDEGEE.

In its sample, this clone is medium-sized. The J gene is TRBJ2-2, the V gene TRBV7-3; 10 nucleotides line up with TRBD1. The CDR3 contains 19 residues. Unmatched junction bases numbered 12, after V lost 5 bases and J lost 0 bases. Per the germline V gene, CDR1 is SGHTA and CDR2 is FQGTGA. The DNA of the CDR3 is TGTGCCAGCAGCCTCCCTTCGGGGACAGGGGTAACGAACACCGGGGAGCTGTTTTTT. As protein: CASSLPSGTGVTNTGELFF.

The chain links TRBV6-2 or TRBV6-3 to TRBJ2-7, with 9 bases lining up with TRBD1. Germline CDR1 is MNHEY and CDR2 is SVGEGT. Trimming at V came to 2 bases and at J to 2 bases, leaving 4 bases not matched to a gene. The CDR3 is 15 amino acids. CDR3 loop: CASSYGTGSPYEQYF. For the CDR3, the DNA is TGTGCCAGCAGTTACGGGACAGGGAGTCCCTACGAGCAGTACTTC.